The next 17 T cell receptor beta chains were all read from a single sample in a study of cytomegalovirus exposure and HLA in healthy donors. 13 Jbeta primers and 60 Vbeta primers were used for the PCR. Data came from immunoSEQ multiplex PCR; TCRdb stores just in-frame clones and leaves some out. The sample consists of some 270,000 clones, 75% to 85% of them appearing once. Sequencing was done on a sample of PBMCs. Receptor source: a girl under 10 years old in good health and CMV-seronegative.

The chain recombines TRBV30 with TRBJ2-7; maybe TRBD2 (6 bases). Germline assignment: CDR1 GTSNPN and CDR2 SVGIG (reference sequence). The CDR3 covers 14 residues. V gave up 3 bases and J gave up 2 bases, with 14 bases separating them. As DNA, the CDR3 is TGTGCCTGGAGGGCACCCGGGAGACCCTACGAGCAGTACTTC. It encodes CAWRAPGRPYEQYF.

V is TRBV9 and J is TRBJ1-4; no reliable D call. Trimming stripped 3 bases from V and 2 bases from J, with 14 bases between. This CDR3 comprises 16 residues. The germline CDR1 and CDR2 sequences are SGDLS and YYNGEE. For the CDR3, the DNA is TGTGCCAGCAGCGGCGGGTACCCTGGGACTAATGAAAAACTGTTTTTT. It specifies CASSGGYPGTNEKLFF.

CDR3 in amino acids: CASSLSGEQYF. The CDR3 DNA is TGTGCCAGCAGCTTATCAGGCGAGCAGTACTTC. The chain couples TRBV13 to TRBJ2-5; D call uncertain. The J call is doubtful: the DNA matches TRBJ2-7 better. CDR1 is PRHDT and CDR2 is FYEKMQ in the germline V gene (reference sequence). This CDR3 has 11 residues.

V usage is TRBV9 and J usage is TRBJ1-2, with 7 bases fitting TRBD1. This CDR3 region has 15 residues. The V gene end was trimmed by 0 bases and the J gene end by 7 bases; junction bases not matched to a gene: 9. The germline V gene has CDR1 SGDLS and CDR2 YYNGEE. As DNA, the CDR3 is TGTGCCAGCAGCGTAGAACAGGGGACTGACTGTGGCTACACCTTC. Translating gives CASSVEQGTDCGYTF.

The chain carries TRBV5-1 and TRBJ2-5; tentatively, D is TRBD1 (5 bases). The J call is doubtful: the DNA matches TRBJ2-7 better. Germline assignment: CDR1 SGHRS and CDR2 YFSETQ. CDR3 size: 11 residues. CDR3 bases: TGCGCCAGCAGCACCGACAGCGAGCAGTACTTC. As protein: CASSTDSEQYF.

This clone occurred once. The rearrangement links TRBV9 to TRBJ2-2, with TRBD1 matching over 9 bases. Germline-derived CDR1 and CDR2 are SGDLS and YYNGEE. The CDR3 has 17 amino acids. The V and J ends lost 3 bases and 3 bases, in that order; junction bases with no gene match: 9. CDR3 nucleotides: TGTGCCAGCAGCGCCCTCCCGGGACAGGGAGACACCGGGGAGCTGTTTTTT. It translates to CASSALPGQGDTGELFF.

The chain employs TRBV2 and TRBJ2-3, with D perhaps TRBD2 (6 bases). The CDR3 loop spans 15 amino acids. V was trimmed by 5 bases and J by 2 bases, leaving 14 bases between them. Germline V gene data show CDR1 as SNHLY and CDR2 as FYNNEI. DNA for the CDR3: TGTGCCAGCAGTCGCTCACTAGCCTCCACAGATACGCAGTATTTT. Translating gives CASSRSLASTDTQYF.

The chain links TRBV5-6 to TRBJ2-1; 8 bases are a match to TRBD2. V gave up 4 bases and J gave up 4 bases; unmatched junction bases: 16. CDR3 length: 18 amino acids. Germline V gene lookup returns CDR1 SGHDT and CDR2 YYEEEE. CDR3 DNA sequence: TGTGCCAGCAGCCCGGGGGTGAGCGGGAGACGGCCATACAATGAGCAGTTCTTC. It specifies CASSPGVSGRRPYNEQFF.

This rearrangement joins TRBV18 to TRBJ2-3, with TRBD1 matching over 8 bases. The CDR3 is made up of 17 amino acids. CDR1 and CDR2 (germline): KGHSH, LQKENI. Germline trimming cut 5 bases from V and 5 bases from J; bases unmatched to any gene: 15. CDR3 coding DNA: TGTGCCAGCTCAATCACCCAAAGGACAGGGTGGGAAGATACGCAGTATTTT. It codes for CASSITQRTGWEDTQYF.

The chain recombines TRBV28 with TRBJ1-2; possible D gene TRBD1, 6 bases. Trimming removed 7 bases at V and 7 bases at J, with 16 bases between. The CDR3 has 13 amino acids. The germline V gene has CDR1 MDHEN and CDR2 SYDVKM. The CDR3 reads CASTLGQLGGYTF. The CDR3 bases are TGTGCCAGCACCTTGGGACAACTTGGTGGCTACACCTTC.

This clone was found a few times. This chain links TRBV4-1 with TRBJ1-2; possibly TRBD1 for D (5 bases). CDR1 and CDR2 (germline): MGHRA, YSYEKL. The ends were cut back, 3 bases at V and 4 bases at J, with 9 bases in the middle. The CDR3 totals 13 residues. CDR3: CASSHGALYGYTF. DNA for the CDR3: TGCGCCAGCAGCCATGGGGCCCTCTATGGCTACACCTTC.

This clone was recorded a few times. The DNA of the CDR3 is TGTGCCAGCAGCTGGGAAGACAGGGAAGCTTTCTTT. Its protein is CASSWEDREAFF. The V gene is TRBV7-9, the J gene TRBJ1-1, with D perhaps matching TRBD1 (6 bases). The CDR3 has 12 amino acids. The V end was cut by 4 bases, the J end by 8 bases, with 11 bases between. CDR1 and CDR2 from the germline V gene are SEHNR and FQNEAQ (reference sequence).

The gene calls are TRBV5-1 and TRBJ2-1; 10 nucleotides line up with TRBD2. The length of the CDR3 is 15 residues. Germline values: CDR1 SGHRS, CDR2 YFSETQ. Unmatched junction bases numbered 10, after V lost 4 bases and J lost 9 bases. CDR3 loop: CASSITAGGPGEQFF. The CDR3 DNA sequence: TGCGCCAGCAGCATAACAGCGGGAGGGCCTGGTGAGCAGTTCTTC. Combining the CDR3 with reference TRBV5-1 and TRBJ2-1 gives the whole variable domain KAGVTQTPRYLIKTRGQQVTLSCSPISGHRSVSWYQQTPGQGLQFLFEYFSETQRNKGNFPGRFSGRQFSNSRSEMNVSTLELGDSALYLCASSITAGGPGEQFFGPGTRLTVL.

With respect to this clone: Being one base from a much bigger clone, this may be a read error. This specimen includes other DNA sequences encoding the same CDR3. This chain uses TRBV19 with TRBJ1-1; D unresolved. The CDR3 extends over 11 amino acids. V lost 3 bases, J lost 5 bases, and 4 bases lay in between. Germline values: CDR1 LNHDA, CDR2 SQIVND (reference sequence). The CDR3 here is CASSIVTEAFF. The CDR3 region has the DNA TGTGCCAGTAGTATCGTTACTGAAGCTTTCTTT.

V and J are TRBV5-1 and TRBJ2-7; unclear D gene. V dropped 2 bases and J dropped 3 bases, with 12 bases sitting between them. Germline V gene data show CDR1 as SGHRS and CDR2 as YFSETQ. CDR3 length: 14 amino acids. In DNA, the CDR3 is TGCGCCAGCAGCTTTTTGGCTCAGGTCTACGAGCAGTACTTC. This translates into CASSFLAQVYEQYF.

The table lists this clone with a few counts. The chain recombines TRBV28 with TRBJ2-7; 10 positions agree with TRBD1. The CDR3 has 16 residues. Germline V gene sequence: CDR1 MDHEN, CDR2 SYDVKM. V lost 6 bases and J lost 4; bases outside the gene matches: 12. In nucleotides, the CDR3 is TGTGCCAGCAGGGTGACAGGGGGCGGGCGGGCTTACGAGCAGTACTTC. Amino acids: CASRVTGGGRAYEQYF. The whole variable domain, remainder taken from reference TRBV28 and TRBJ2-7, is DVKVTQSSRYLVKRTGEKVFLECVQDMDHENMFWYRQDPGLGLRLIYFSYDVKMKEKGDIPEGYSVSREKKERFSLILESASTNQTSMYLCASRVTGGGRAYEQYFGPGTRLTVT.

The J gene is TRBJ2-3, the V gene TRBV2; perhaps TRBD1 as D (6 bases). The CDR3 is made up of 15 amino acids. Germline V gene lookup returns CDR1 SNHLY and CDR2 FYNNEI. Trimming pared 5 bases from V and 0 bases from J, leaving 12 bases between. CDR3 bases: TGTGCCAGCAGTACTTGGACAGATAGCACAGATACGCAGTATTTT. The encoded protein is CASSTWTDSTDTQYF.